This T cell receptor (beta chain) emerged from a study of cytomegalovirus exposure and HLA in healthy donors. Study conclusions and caveats: A later analysis found first-cohort TCR clusters tended to co-occur in the 130 or so validation repertoires. According to reports, the classifier identified cytomegalovirus status with high specificity and sensitivity. Under in vitro conditions, three CMV-associated chains were confirmed as specific for CMV antigens. The authors enumerated over 150 TCR beta chains as linked to cytomegalovirus.

Clones were read by immunoSEQ multiplex PCR, and TCRdb kept only the in-frame ones, dropping some. The sample includes some 140,000 clones, 70% to 90% of them seen just once. Regarding this clone: The antigen is unknown.

The clonotype originates from a man between 18 and 35 years old in good health and CMV-seropositive. The sequenced sample consisted of PBMCs.

The CDR3 sequence: CASSSGGTDYGYTF. The CDR3 DNA reads as TGTGCCAGCAGCTCTGGGGGGACAGACTATGGCTACACCTTC. This chain connects TRBV7-2 to TRBJ1-2; 7 positions agree with TRBD1. V trimming: 4 bases; J trimming: 3 bases; junction bases outside the gene matches: 5. This CDR3 has 14 residues. CDR1 is SGHTA, CDR2 FQGNSA, per germline.